The 29 T cell receptor beta chains below were found in one sample sequenced in a study of siplizumab effects on memory and regulatory T cells. Clones were sequenced by immunoSEQ multiplex PCR, and TCRdb holds only the in-frame ones, with some missing. This sample carries about 50,000 clones, roughly 87% of them seen once, and the ten largest clones take around 0.3%. Source material: naive CD8+ T cells sorted from blood. These receptors originate from a human donor in good health.

This clone was counted a single time. The chain joins TRBV7-9 to TRBJ2-3, with 11 bases fitting TRBD2. V dropped 4 bases and J dropped 6; count of bases not matched to a gene: 12. Germline V CDR1 and CDR2: SEHNR, FQNEAQ (reference sequence). This CDR3 spans 17 amino acids. The CDR3 DNA is TGTGCCAGCAGCTCAGAGATTCTAGCGGGAGGAACGGATACGCAGTATTTT. Protein: CASSSEILAGGTDTQYF.

The J gene is TRBJ2-5, the V gene TRBV10-2; 11 nucleotides align to TRBD1. The J segment lost 4 bases and the V segment lost 5 bases, leaving 3 bases of the junction unmatched. CDR1 and CDR2 from the germline V gene are WSHSY and SAAADI. The CDR3 contains 14 residues. The DNA of the CDR3 is TGCGCCAGCAGTTGGACAGGGGGCAGAGAGACCCAGTACTTC. Protein: CASSWTGGRETQYF.

The chain couples TRBV7-8 to TRBJ2-7; D is ambiguous. V was pared by 6 bases and J by 2 bases, with 14 bases between. Germline CDR1 reads SGHVS; CDR2 reads FQNEAQ. This CDR3 comprises 14 residues. CDR3 region: CASRNEPVTYEQYF. The CDR3 nucleotides are TGTGCCAGCAGAAATGAGCCCGTCACCTACGAGCAGTACTTC.

The genes are TRBV6-5 and TRBJ2-7; D is perhaps TRBD2 (6 bases). The CDR3 is 15 amino acids. V lost 5 bases and J lost 7, with 21 bases in between. Germline V gives CDR1 MNHEY, CDR2 SVGAGI. This CDR3 reads CASSKPGTLTGEQYF. CDR3 sequence (DNA): TGTGCCAGCAGTAAACCCGGGACTCTCACGGGTGAGCAGTACTTC.

This clone was picked up one time. V gene TRBV7-8 combines with J gene TRBJ1-2, with TRBD1 matching 8 bases. V lost 5 bases to trimming and J lost 4 bases; unmatched junction nucleotides: 6. The CDR3 consists of 14 residues. Germline V CDR1 and CDR2: SGHVS, FQNEAQ. The CDR3 region is CASSAGTGPYGYTF. As DNA, the CDR3 is TGTGCCAGCAGCGCCGGGACAGGACCCTATGGCTACACCTTC.

This rearrangement joins TRBV19 to TRBJ2-1; D call uncertain. V was trimmed by 3 bases and J by 4 bases, leaving 7 bases between them. This CDR3 comprises 13 residues. Germline V gene lookup returns CDR1 LNHDA and CDR2 SQIVND (reference sequence). The CDR3 bases are TGTGCCAGTAGTATTGGGCCTTACAATGAGCAGTTCTTC. Translated, it gives CASSIGPYNEQFF.

Points on this clone: Other nucleotide sequences in the sample specify the same CDR3. This sequence joins TRBV4-1 and TRBJ2-2; D could derive from TRBD1 or TRBD2 (5 bases each). The CDR3 extends over 16 amino acids. Trimming removed 0 bases from V and 1 base from J, with 9 bases in between. Looked up from germline, CDR1 is MGHRA and CDR2 is YSYEKL. As DNA, the CDR3 is TGCGCCAGCAGCCAAGAAGGTGGGGGGAACACCGGGGAGCTGTTTTTT. Translated, it gives CASSQEGGGNTGELFF.

The V and J genes are TRBV7-8 and TRBJ2-7; 9 bases are a match to TRBD1. CDR3 length equals 14 residues. With V trimmed by 5 bases and J by 6 bases, 8 bases remained unmatched. The germline V gene encodes CDR1 SGHVS and CDR2 FQNEAQ. The CDR3 sequence: CASSTEWTGVEQYF. CDR3 DNA sequence: TGTGCCAGCAGCACCGAATGGACAGGGGTCGAGCAGTACTTC.

The chain uses TRBV6-5 and TRBJ1-1; D might be TRBD1 (6 bases). CDR1 is MNHEY, CDR2 SVGAGI, per germline. Trimming took off 4 bases at V and 5 bases at J, with 14 bases between the two ends. The CDR3 consists of 14 residues. For the CDR3, the DNA is TGTGCCAGCAGTTCGTCCCAGGGGTGGACTGAAGCTTTCTTT. Translated, it gives CASSSSQGWTEAFF.

J is TRBJ2-2 and V is TRBV9; no definite D call. V was pared by 0 bases and J by 0 bases, with 3 bases between. CDR3 length equals 14 residues. Germline V gives CDR1 SGDLS, CDR2 YYNGEE. The DNA of the CDR3 is TGTGCCAGCAGCGTAGGTCCGAACACCGGGGAGCTGTTTTTT. Protein: CASSVGPNTGELFF. Using reference TRBV9 and TRBJ2-2 for the parts outside the CDR3, the full variable domain is DSGVTQTPKHLITATGQRVTLRCSPRSGDLSVYWYQQSLDQGLQFLIQYYNGEERAKGNILERFSAQQFPDLHSELNLSSLELGDSALYFCASSVGPNTGELFFGEGSRLTVL.

This clone has a handful of counts. V and J are TRBV2 and TRBJ2-7, with D maybe TRBD2 (6 bases). Germline assignment: CDR1 SNHLY and CDR2 FYNNEI. Trimming removed 7 bases from V and 4 bases from J, with 14 bases in between. The length of the CDR3 is 13 residues. For the CDR3, the DNA is TGTGCCAGCATAGGAGGGGATGGATACGAGCAGTACTTC. Residues: CASIGGDGYEQYF.

The CDR3 spells CASSIPDRGLDTEAFF. Here the CDR3 DNA reads TGTGCCAGTAGTATCCCTGACAGGGGGCTGGACACTGAAGCTTTCTTT. The chain joins TRBV19 to TRBJ1-1; TRBD1 matches at 10 bases. The CDR3 extends over 16 amino acids. Germline V gene data show CDR1 as LNHDA and CDR2 as SQIVND (reference sequence). The V segment lost 3 bases and the J segment 3 bases; nucleotides outside the gene matches: 7.

The chain carries TRBV6-5 and TRBJ2-5; 8 bases match TRBD2. The trim removed 0 bases at V and 6 bases at J, leaving 6 bases unmatched. Germline assignment: CDR1 MNHEY and CDR2 SVGAGI. The CDR3 extends over 15 amino acids. The CDR3 DNA reads as TGTGCCAGCAGTTACTCAAGCGGGAGTTCAAAGACCCAGTACTTC. Translated: CASSYSSGSSKTQYF.

The chain carries TRBV7-9 and TRBJ2-7, with TRBD1 as a possible D gene (5 bases). CDR3 length: 13 amino acids. The germline V and J ends were trimmed by 6 bases and 0 bases, with 9 bases remaining between them. Germline V CDR1 and CDR2: SEHNR, FQNEAQ (reference sequence). DNA of the CDR3: TGTGCCAGCAGTACGACAGACTCCTACGAGCAGTACTTC. Translated: CASSTTDSYEQYF.

V is TRBV7-9 and J is TRBJ1-5, with D unresolved. Trimming pared 11 bases from V and 2 bases from J, leaving 7 bases between. Germline V lookup: CDR1 SEHNR, CDR2 FQNEAQ (reference sequence). CDR3 size: 11 residues. CDR3 in DNA: TGTGCCTCAGGCCGCAATCAGCCCCAGCATTTT. Translation: CASGRNQPQHF.

Only a few counts were recorded for this clone. The chain uses TRBV27 and TRBJ1-6, with D perhaps matching TRBD1 (6 bases). Trimming pared 2 bases from V and 4 bases from J, leaving 6 bases between. Germline V gene sequence: CDR1 MNHEY, CDR2 SMNVEV (reference sequence). The length of the CDR3 is 14 residues. In DNA form, the CDR3 reads TGTGCCAGCAGTTTAACAGGGTATAATTCACCCCTCCACTTT. As protein: CASSLTGYNSPLHF.

The chain links TRBV19 to TRBJ2-7; either TRBD1 or TRBD2 may fit D (6 bases each). Germline CDR1 and CDR2: LNHDA and SQIVND (reference sequence). The V end lost 3 bases, the J end lost 2 bases, and 11 bases lay between the germline ends. The CDR3 has 14 residues. The CDR3 DNA reads as TGTGCCAGTAGTATCGGGGGCAACACCTACGAGCAGTACTTC. This encodes CASSIGGNTYEQYF.

V usage is TRBV2 and J usage is TRBJ1-1; 10 nucleotides align to TRBD1. This CDR3 spans 15 amino acids. The germline V gene has CDR1 SNHLY and CDR2 FYNNEI. V lost 7 bases and J lost 0; bases outside the gene matches: 5. Here the CDR3 DNA reads TGTGCCAGCAACCCGGGACAGGGGATGAACACTGAAGCTTTCTTT. Encoded protein: CASNPGQGMNTEAFF.

V usage is TRBV9 and J usage is TRBJ2-2, with 8 bases fitting TRBD2. Germline V gene lookup returns CDR1 SGDLS and CDR2 YYNGEE. The J segment lost 5 bases and the V segment lost 3 bases, leaving 9 bases of the junction unmatched. The length of the CDR3 is 16 residues. As DNA, the CDR3 is TGTGCCAGCAGCGATCTGCGGGGGGCAATTACCGGGGAGCTGTTTTTT. This sequence encodes CASSDLRGAITGELFF.

V and J are TRBV20-1 and TRBJ2-7; no reliable D call. Germline values: CDR1 DFQATT, CDR2 SNEGSKA (reference sequence). This CDR3 spans 11 amino acids. Trimming took 5 bases from V and 4 from J, leaving 9 bases between them. The CDR3 DNA reads as TGCAGTGCTCCCCTCGATTACGAGCAGTACTTC. Its protein product is CSAPLDYEQYF.

The genes are TRBV5-1 and TRBJ1-4, with 7 bases identical to TRBD1. Germline trimming cut 4 bases from V and 3 bases from J; bases unmatched to any gene: 3. This CDR3 contains 14 residues. Per the germline V gene, CDR1 is SGHRS and CDR2 is YFSETQ. As DNA, the CDR3 is TGCGCCAGCAGCGAAGGACAGGCTAATGAAAAACTGTTTTTT. This gives the protein CASSEGQANEKLFF.

This rearrangement joins TRBV7-8 to TRBJ2-1; D possibly corresponds to TRBD1 (6 bases). CDR3 length: 17 residues. The ends were cut back, 2 bases at V and 0 bases at J, with 14 bases in the middle. CDR1 and CDR2 (germline): SGHVS, FQNEAQ. DNA of the CDR3: TGTGCCAGCAGCTTATTGCCAGGGGCGAGCTCCTACAATGAGCAGTTCTTC. Amino acid sequence: CASSLLPGASSYNEQFF. Together with reference TRBV7-8 and TRBJ2-1, the CDR3 gives the full variable domain: GAGVSQSPRYKVAKRGQDVALRCDPISGHVSLFWYQQALGQGPEFLTYFQNEAQLDKSGLPSDRFFAERPEGSVSTLKIQRTQQEDSAVYLCASSLLPGASSYNEQFFGPGTRLTVL.

This clone was observed once. The V and J genes are TRBV27 and TRBJ2-1; a possible D gene is TRBD1 (5 bases). Trimming removed 1 base from V and 3 bases from J, with 7 bases in between. Looked up from germline, CDR1 is MNHEY and CDR2 is SMNVEV (reference sequence). The length of the CDR3 is 14 residues. The CDR3 DNA reads TGTGCCAGCAGTTTATTAGGGGTCTACAATGAGCAGTTCTTC. It is translated as CASSLLGVYNEQFF.

This chain uses TRBV27 with TRBJ1-1; D possibly corresponds to TRBD1 (5 bases). Between the trimmed V and J ends, which lost 5 bases and 1 base, there was a span of 8 bases. CDR3 length equals 13 residues. Germline values: CDR1 MNHEY, CDR2 SMNVEV (reference sequence). CDR3 nucleotides: TGTGCCAGCAGTCTGGGGGGGAACACTGAAGCTTTCTTT. Translation: CASSLGGNTEAFF.

The chain links TRBV27 to TRBJ2-1; 16 nucleotides match TRBD2. This CDR3 has 20 residues. Germline V lookup: CDR1 MNHEY, CDR2 SMNVEV (reference sequence). The junction had 10 bases not matched to a gene; V was cut back by 5 bases and J by 0 bases. The chain's CDR3 is CASSLASGLAGGSSYNEQFF. The CDR3 coding sequence is TGTGCCAGCAGTCTCGCCTCGGGACTAGCGGGGGGGAGCTCCTACAATGAGCAGTTCTTC.

This clone was observed once. The J gene is TRBJ2-6, the V gene TRBV7-6, with D unclear. V was clipped by 8 bases and J by 2 bases, with 19 bases between them. Germline V lookup: CDR1 SGHVS, CDR2 FNYEAQ. This CDR3 has 17 amino acids. The CDR3 spells CASALNVGAAGANVLTF. As DNA, the CDR3 is TGTGCCAGCGCACTTAATGTTGGAGCCGCTGGGGCCAACGTCCTGACTTTC.

The gene calls are TRBV5-1 and TRBJ1-3, with 7 bases matching TRBD1. Per the germline V gene, CDR1 is SGHRS and CDR2 is YFSETQ. V dropped 4 bases and J dropped 9; count of bases not matched to a gene: 13. The CDR3 sequence is 15 residues long. CDR3 coding DNA: TGCGCCAGCAGCCCGGACAGGACCACGGGGATCACCATATATTTT. It codes for CASSPDRTTGITIYF.

The V call is TRBV5-6, the J call TRBJ1-5, with D maybe TRBD1 (5 bases). Looked up from germline, CDR1 is SGHDT and CDR2 is YYEEEE. The CDR3 runs to 14 residues. V dropped 0 bases and J dropped 4 bases, with 8 bases sitting between them. CDR3 nucleotides: TGTGCCAGCAGCTTGGGTCCAGGGAATCAGCCCCAGCATTTT. Its translation is CASSLGPGNQPQHF.

The J gene is TRBJ1-4, the V gene TRBV7-8; a possible D gene is TRBD1 (6 bases). Trimming stripped 5 bases from V and 2 bases from J, with 12 bases between. From germline, CDR1 is SGHVS and CDR2 FQNEAQ. The CDR3 covers 15 residues. CDR3 in amino acids: CASSRNRATNEKLFF. CDR3 nucleotides: TGTGCCAGCAGCCGTAACAGGGCGACTAATGAAAAACTGTTTTTT. Filled out from reference TRBV7-8 and TRBJ1-4, the complete variable domain reads GAGVSQSPRYKVAKRGQDVALRCDPISGHVSLFWYQQALGQGPEFLTYFQNEAQLDKSGLPSDRFFAERPEGSVSTLKIQRTQQEDSAVYLCASSRNRATNEKLFFGSGTQLSVL.